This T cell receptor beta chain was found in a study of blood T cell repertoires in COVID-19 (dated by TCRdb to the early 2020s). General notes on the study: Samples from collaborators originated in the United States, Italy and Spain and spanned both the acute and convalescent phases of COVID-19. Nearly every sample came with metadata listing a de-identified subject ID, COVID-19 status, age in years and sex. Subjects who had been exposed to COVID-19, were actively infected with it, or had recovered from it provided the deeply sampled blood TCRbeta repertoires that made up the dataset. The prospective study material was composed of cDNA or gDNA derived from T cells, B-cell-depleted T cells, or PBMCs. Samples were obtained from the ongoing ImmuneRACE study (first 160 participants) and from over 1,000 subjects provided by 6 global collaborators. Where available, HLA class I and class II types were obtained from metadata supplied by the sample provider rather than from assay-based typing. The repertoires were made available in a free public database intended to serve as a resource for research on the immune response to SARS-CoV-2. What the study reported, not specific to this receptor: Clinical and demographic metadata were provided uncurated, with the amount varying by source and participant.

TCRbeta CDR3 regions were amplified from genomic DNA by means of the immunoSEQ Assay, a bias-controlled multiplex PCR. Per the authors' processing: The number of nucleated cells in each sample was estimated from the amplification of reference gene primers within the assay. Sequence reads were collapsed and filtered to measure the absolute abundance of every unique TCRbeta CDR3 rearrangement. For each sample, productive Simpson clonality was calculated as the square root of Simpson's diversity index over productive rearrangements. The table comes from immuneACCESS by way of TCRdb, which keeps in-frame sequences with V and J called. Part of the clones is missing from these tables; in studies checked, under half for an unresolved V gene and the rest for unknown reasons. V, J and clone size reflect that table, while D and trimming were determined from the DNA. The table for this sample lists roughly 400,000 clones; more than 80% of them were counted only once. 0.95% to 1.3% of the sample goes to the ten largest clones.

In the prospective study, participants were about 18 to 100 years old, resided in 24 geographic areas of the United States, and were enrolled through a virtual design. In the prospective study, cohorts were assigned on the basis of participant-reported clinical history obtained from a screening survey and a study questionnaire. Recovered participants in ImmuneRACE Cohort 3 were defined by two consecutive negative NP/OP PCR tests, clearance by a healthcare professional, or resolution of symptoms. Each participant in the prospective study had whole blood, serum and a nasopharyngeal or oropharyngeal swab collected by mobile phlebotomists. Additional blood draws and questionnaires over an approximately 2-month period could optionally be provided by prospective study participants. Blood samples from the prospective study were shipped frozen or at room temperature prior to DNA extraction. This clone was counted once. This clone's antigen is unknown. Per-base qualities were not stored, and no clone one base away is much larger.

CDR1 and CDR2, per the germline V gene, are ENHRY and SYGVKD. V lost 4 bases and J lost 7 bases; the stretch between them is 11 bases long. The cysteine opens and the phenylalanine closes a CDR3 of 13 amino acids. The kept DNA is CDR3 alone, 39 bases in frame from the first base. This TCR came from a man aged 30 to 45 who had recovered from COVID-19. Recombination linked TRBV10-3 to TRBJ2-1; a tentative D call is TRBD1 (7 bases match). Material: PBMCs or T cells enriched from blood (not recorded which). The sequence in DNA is TGTGCCATCAGTGCGGCAGGGGGGAATGAGCAGTTCTTC. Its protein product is CAISAAGGNEQFF.